This T cell receptor (beta chain) comes out of a study of blood T cells in healthy people across ages. This CDR3 contains 15 residues. The V segment lost 6 bases and the J segment 7 bases; nucleotides outside the gene matches: 8. Through a sample-barcoded 5' primer and a J-beta primer mix, a second PCR was run for roughly 6 to 11 cycles. TCRdb re-called the 5' RACE reads with MiXCR, one entry per CDR3 protein. The sample includes about 620,000 distinct CDR3 sequences, around 50% of them seen just once. As for this clonotype: This clone may be a read error of a much larger clone one base away.

The source of this sequence is a woman aged 80 or older in good health. Sequenced input: blood. The rearrangement joins TRBV12-3 or TRBV12-4 to TRBJ2-1, with 11 nucleotides matching TRBD2. This CDR3 is CASRVSGRAGNEQFF. In nucleotides, the CDR3 is TGTGCCAGCAGGGTTAGCGGGAGGGCCGGTAATGAGCAGTTCTTC.